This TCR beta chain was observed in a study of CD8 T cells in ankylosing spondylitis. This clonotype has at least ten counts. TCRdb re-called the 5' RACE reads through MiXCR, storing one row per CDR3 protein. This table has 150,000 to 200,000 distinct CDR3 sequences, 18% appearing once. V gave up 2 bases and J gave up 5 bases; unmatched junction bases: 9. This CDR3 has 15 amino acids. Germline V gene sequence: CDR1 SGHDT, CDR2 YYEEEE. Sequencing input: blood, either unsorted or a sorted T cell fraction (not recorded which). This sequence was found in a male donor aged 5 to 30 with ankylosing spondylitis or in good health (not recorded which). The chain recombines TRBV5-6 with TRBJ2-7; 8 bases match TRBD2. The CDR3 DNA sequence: TGTGCCAGCAGCTTCACAGCGGGAGTCTACGACGAGCAGTACTTC. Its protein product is CASSFTAGVYDEQYF.